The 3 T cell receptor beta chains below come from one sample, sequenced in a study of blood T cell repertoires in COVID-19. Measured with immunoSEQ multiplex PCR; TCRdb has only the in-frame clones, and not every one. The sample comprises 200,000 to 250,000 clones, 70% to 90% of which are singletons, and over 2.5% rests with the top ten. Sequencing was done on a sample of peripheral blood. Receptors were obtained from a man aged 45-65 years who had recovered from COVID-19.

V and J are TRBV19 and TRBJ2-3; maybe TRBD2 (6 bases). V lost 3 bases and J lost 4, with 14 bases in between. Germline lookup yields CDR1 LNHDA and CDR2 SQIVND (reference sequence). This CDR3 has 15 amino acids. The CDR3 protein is CASSIGGNRADTQYF. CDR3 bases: TGTGCCAGTAGTATTGGCGGGAACCGGGCAGATACGCAGTATTTT.

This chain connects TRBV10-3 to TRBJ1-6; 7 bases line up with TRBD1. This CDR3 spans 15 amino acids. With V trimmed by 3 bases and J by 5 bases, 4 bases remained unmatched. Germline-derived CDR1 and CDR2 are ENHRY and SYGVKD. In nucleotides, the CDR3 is TGTGCCATCAGTGAAAACAGGGGAGATAATTCACCCCTCCACTTT. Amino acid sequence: CAISENRGDNSPLHF.

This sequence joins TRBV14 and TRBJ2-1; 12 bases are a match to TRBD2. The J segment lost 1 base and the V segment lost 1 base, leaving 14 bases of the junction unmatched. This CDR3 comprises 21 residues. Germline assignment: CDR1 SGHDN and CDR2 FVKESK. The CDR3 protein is CASSQGGSRLAGVWSYNEQFF. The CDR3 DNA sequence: TGTGCCAGCAGCCAAGGGGGTTCGAGACTAGCGGGAGTTTGGTCCTACAATGAGCAGTTCTTC.